This TCR beta chain stems from a study of CD8+CD57+ T cells in acquired aplastic anemia. Study as a whole: Average DNA yield from sorted CD4+ and CD8+ cells was about 3.2 ug. The average read count for CD4+ cells in healthy donors was 8.5 million to 12 million. Study outcomes and limitations: Controls did not differ significantly from patients in CD8+ Simpson's diversity. Patients shared some 30 CD8+ CDR3 sequences with controls.

It was genomic DNA that served as the template for profiling TCR beta VDJ and CDR3. A single record per CDR3 protein comes from TCRdb applying MiXCR to the reads. This table has over 100,000 distinct CDR3 sequences, approximately 41% appearing once. Trimming shortened V by 7 bases and J by 2 bases, and 12 bases separated the two germline ends. Germline V gives CDR1 SQVTM, CDR2 ANQGSEA. The length of the CDR3 is 13 residues. About this clonotype itself: Its specificity is not known.

V gene TRBV29-1 combines with J gene TRBJ1-3; D is unclear. The origin of this receptor is a human donor in good health, serving as a control. The sequencing input was sorted CD4+, CD8+, or CD8+CD57+ T cells (not recorded which) from PBMCs. CDR3 DNA: TGCAGCGCTCCGGAAAGCGCTGGAAACACCATATATTTT. Protein product: CSAPESAGNTIYF.